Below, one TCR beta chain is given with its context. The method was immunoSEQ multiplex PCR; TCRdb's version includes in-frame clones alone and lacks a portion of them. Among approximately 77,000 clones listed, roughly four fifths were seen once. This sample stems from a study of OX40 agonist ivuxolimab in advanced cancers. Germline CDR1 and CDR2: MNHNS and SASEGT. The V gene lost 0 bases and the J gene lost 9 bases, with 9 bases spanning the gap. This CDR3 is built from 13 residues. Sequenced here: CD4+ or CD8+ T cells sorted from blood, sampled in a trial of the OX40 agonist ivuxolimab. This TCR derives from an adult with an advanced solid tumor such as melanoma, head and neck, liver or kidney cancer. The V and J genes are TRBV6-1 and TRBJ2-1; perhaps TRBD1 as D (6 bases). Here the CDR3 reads CASSEARGGEQFF. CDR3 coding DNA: TGTGCCAGCAGTGAAGCGAGAGGGGGTGAGCAGTTCTTC.